Below, 7 T cell receptor beta chains from the same sample are listed, as sequenced in a study of T cells in Graves' hyperthyroidism and ophthalmopathy. TCR beta CDR3 sequences were amplified from RNA transcripts. HTBI primers were used for first-round RT-PCR of the TCR CDR3. MiXCR, run by TCRdb on the multiplex PCR reads, gives a single entry per CDR3 protein. In the table there are hundreds of thousands of distinct CDR3 sequences, around 15% of which are singletons. The material sequenced was blood. Receptor source: a woman in her twenties or thirties with Graves' hyperthyroidism.

This clonotype was observed a handful of times. The chain has TRBV9 and TRBJ1-1; D might be TRBD1 (5 bases). V lost 3 bases to trimming and J lost 3 bases, with 12 bases between them. The germline V gene encodes CDR1 SGDLS and CDR2 YYNGEE. The length of the CDR3 is 14 residues. The CDR3 protein is CASSEVRGDTEAFF. The DNA for the CDR3 is TGTGCCAGCAGCGAGGTCCGGGGGGACACTGAAGCTTTCTTT. The full variable domain, rest sourced from reference TRBV9 and TRBJ1-1, is DSGVTQTPKHLITATGQRVTLRCSPRSGDLSVYWYQQSLDQGLQFLIQYYNGEERAKGNILERFSAQQFPDLHSELNLSSLELGDSALYFCASSEVRGDTEAFFGQGTRLTVV.

This clonotype was counted at least ten times. CDR3 protein: CASSLPAAGYNEQFF. The CDR3 DNA reads as TGTGCCAGCAGTTTGCCAGCGGCCGGCTACAATGAGCAGTTCTTC. The chain uses TRBV28 and TRBJ2-1; weak D call: TRBD2 (5 bases). Germline V gives CDR1 MDHEN, CDR2 SYDVKM. The ends were cut back, 3 bases at V and 3 bases at J, with 12 bases in the middle. This CDR3 spans 15 amino acids.

V gene TRBV29-1 combines with J gene TRBJ2-6; D not resolved. Germline CDR1 SQVTM, CDR2 ANQGSEA. Deletions cut 4 bases from V and 1 base from J, with 14 bases between. This CDR3 spans 16 amino acids. As DNA, the CDR3 is TGCAGCGTTGGTGTGAGGATACCATCTGGGGCCAACGTCCTGACTTTC. Encoded protein: CSVGVRIPSGANVLTF.

This clonotype was seen a few times. This sequence joins TRBV29-1 and TRBJ2-1, with 11 positions matching TRBD2. V shed 3 bases and J 7 bases; nucleotides not matched to a gene: 11. The CDR3 has 16 amino acids. Per germline, CDR1 SQVTM and CDR2 ANQGSEA. CDR3 DNA sequence: TGCAGCGTTGACCTCGGGCTAGCGGGAGGATCGAATGAGCAGTTCTTC. It yields the protein CSVDLGLAGGSNEQFF.

The rearrangement joins TRBV7-8 to TRBJ2-1; TRBD1 might be the D (6 bases). Germline V gives CDR1 SGHVS, CDR2 FQNEAQ. Trimming removed 5 bases from V and 4 bases from J, with 18 bases in between. This CDR3 comprises 16 residues. The chain's CDR3 is CASSRPGAPLYNEQFF. CDR3 nucleotides: TGTGCCAGCAGCCGGCCAGGGGCCCCACTTTACAATGAGCAGTTCTTC. Full variable domain (outside the CDR3, taken from reference TRBV7-8 and TRBJ2-1): GAGVSQSPRYKVAKRGQDVALRCDPISGHVSLFWYQQALGQGPEFLTYFQNEAQLDKSGLPSDRFFAERPEGSVSTLKIQRTQQEDSAVYLCASSRPGAPLYNEQFFGPGTRLTVL.

This chain joins TRBV20-1 and TRBJ2-1; 8 positions agree with TRBD2. After removal of 5 bases from V and 4 bases from J, the junction contained 13 bases not matched to a gene. The length of the CDR3 is 16 residues. Germline V lookup: CDR1 DFQATT, CDR2 SNEGSKA (reference sequence). Here the CDR3 reads CSAPVTGTRGYNEQFF. CDR3 nucleotide sequence: TGCAGTGCTCCGGTTACCGGGACTAGAGGGTACAATGAGCAGTTCTTC.

The table lists this clonotype with a few counts. The chain employs TRBV4-3 and TRBJ2-6, with D possibly being TRBD2 (5 bases). Per the germline V gene, CDR1 is LGHNA and CDR2 is YSLEER. This CDR3 is 17 amino acids long. The V end lost 3 bases, the J end lost 0 bases, and 12 bases lay between the germline ends. The CDR3, as DNA: TGCGCCAGCAGCCAGGAGGCCGCCTTCTCTGGGGCCAACGTCCTGACTTTC. Translating it yields CASSQEAAFSGANVLTF.